What follows are 31 T cell receptor beta chains derived from one specimen sequenced in a study of blood T cell repertoires in COVID-19. Measured with immunoSEQ multiplex PCR; TCRdb has only the in-frame clones, and not every one. Seen here are over 85,000 clones, roughly 82% observed once, and the top ten hold approximately 17%. The sequenced sample was peripheral blood. These receptors were obtained from a woman between 55 and 75 years old with acute or convalescent COVID-19.

The table lists this clone with a count of one. V usage is TRBV7-6 and J usage is TRBJ1-6; no definite D call. The CDR3 is 16 residues long. V lost 1 base, J lost 0 bases, and 7 bases lay in between. Per the germline V gene, CDR1 is SGHVS and CDR2 is FNYEAQ. The DNA of the CDR3 is TGTGCCAGCAGCTTAGGCGTGAGCTCCTATAATTCACCCCTCCACTTT. This codes for CASSLGVSSYNSPLHF.

This sequence joins TRBV12-5 and TRBJ2-1; 9 bases match TRBD2. This CDR3 is built from 15 residues. J gave up 3 bases and V 6 bases, and 6 bases lay outside the gene matches. Germline loops: CDR1 LGHNT, CDR2 FRNRAP. CDR3 sequence reads: CASGMTSGNYNEQFF. The CDR3, as DNA: TGTGCTAGTGGGATGACTAGCGGAAACTACAATGAGCAGTTCTTC.

This clone was detected a few times. Other DNA sequences within the sample encode an identical CDR3. The chain links TRBV14 to TRBJ1-5; D unclear. The CDR3 contains 13 residues. Between the trimmed V and J ends, which lost 1 base and 4 bases, there was a span of 5 bases. Germline loops: CDR1 SGHDN, CDR2 FVKESK. The CDR3 loop reads CASSQGANQPQHF. The CDR3 coding sequence is TGTGCCAGCAGCCAAGGTGCGAATCAGCCCCAGCATTTT.

V gene TRBV19 combines with J gene TRBJ1-2, with a possible D match to TRBD1 (6 bases). The V end lost 6 bases, the J end lost 4 bases, and 15 bases lay between the germline ends. From germline, CDR1 is LNHDA and CDR2 SQIVND (reference sequence). This CDR3 has 14 residues. CDR3 DNA sequence: TGTGCCAGTAGCCTCCAGGGGCAGACCTATGGCTACACCTTC. It translates to CASSLQGQTYGYTF.

This chain connects TRBV3-1 (or the pseudogene TRBV3-2) to TRBJ1-1, with D maybe TRBD1 (5 bases). V lost 3 bases to trimming and J lost 1 base, with 9 bases between them. From germline, CDR1 is LGHDT and CDR2 YNNKEL (reference sequence). This CDR3 spans 14 amino acids. This chain's CDR3 is CASSQGQRNTEAFF. The CDR3 coding sequence is TGTGCCAGCAGCCAGGGGCAGAGGAACACTGAAGCTTTCTTT.

The rearrangement uses TRBV7-2 and TRBJ2-1; D may be TRBD2 (6 bases). The CDR3 consists of 13 residues. Deletions cut 5 bases from V and 7 bases from J, with 12 bases between. Germline CDR1 is SGHTA and CDR2 is FQGNSA. CDR3 residues: CASSLRDLNEQFF. The CDR3 DNA reads as TGTGCCAGCAGCCTAAGGGACTTGAATGAGCAGTTCTTC.

This clone occurred once. The J gene is TRBJ2-1, the V gene TRBV30; 11 positions agree with TRBD2. Germline CDR1 reads GTSNPN; CDR2 reads SVGIG (reference sequence). Losses at the gene ends were 8 bases for V and 3 bases for J; bases not matched to a gene: 6. This CDR3 contains 14 residues. CDR3 DNA: TGTGCCGGGGTAGCGGGGGGGCTCTACAATGAGCAGTTCTTC. This translates into CAGVAGGLYNEQFF.

Many counts were recorded for this clone. The chain is built from TRBV3-1 (or the pseudogene TRBV3-2) and TRBJ1-2, with D perhaps matching TRBD1 (5 bases). Trimming removed 3 bases from V and 5 bases from J, with 13 bases in between. CDR3 size: 14 residues. The germline V gene has CDR1 LGHDT and CDR2 YNNKEL (reference sequence). This CDR3 is CASSHRDSLYGYTF. The CDR3 DNA is TGTGCCAGCAGCCACCGGGACTCGCTATATGGCTACACCTTC.

This chain links TRBV6-2 or TRBV6-3 with TRBJ1-3, with a tentative D call TRBD1 (6 bases). The germline V gene encodes CDR1 MNHEY and CDR2 SVGEGT. The CDR3 is 16 residues long. V lost 6 bases and J lost 8, with 23 bases in between. DNA of the CDR3: TGTGCCAGCAGCACACCTATCCGGGACAAGGCGCACACCATATATTTT. Its translation is CASSTPIRDKAHTIYF.

The V gene is TRBV7-2, the J gene TRBJ1-5; 7 nucleotides line up with TRBD1. J was trimmed by 5 bases and V by 1 base; bases with no gene match: 5. CDR3 size: 15 residues. The germline gives CDR1 SGHTA, CDR2 FQGNSA. In nucleotides, the CDR3 is TGTGCCAGCAGCTTAGTCAGGGGGGTCGATCAGCCCCAGCATTTT. Translated: CASSLVRGVDQPQHF.

This clone was seen a single time. CDR3 nucleotides: TGTGCCAGTAGTTCTTCGCGGGGGGGCGCTGGGGCCAACGTCCTGACTTTC. Amino acids: CASSSSRGGAGANVLTF. The V and J genes are TRBV19 and TRBJ2-6; 9 bases agree with TRBD2. Germline V lookup: CDR1 LNHDA, CDR2 SQIVND (reference sequence). This CDR3 is 17 amino acids long. V lost 5 bases and J lost 2; bases outside the gene matches: 7.

The chain carries TRBV4-2 and TRBJ2-7, with TRBD2 as a possible D gene (7 bases). The ends were cut back, 0 bases at V and 2 bases at J, with 8 bases in the middle. The CDR3 runs 14 residues. The germline V gene has CDR1 LGHNA and CDR2 YNFKEQ. The CDR3 DNA sequence: TGTGCCAGCAGCCAAGACGGGGGGCCCTACGAGCAGTACTTC. Amino acids: CASSQDGGPYEQYF.

The chain carries TRBV18 and TRBJ2-4, with TRBD1 identical over 7 bases. The V and J ends lost 4 bases and 6 bases, in that order; junction bases with no gene match: 9. The germline CDR1 and CDR2 sequences are KGHSH and LQKENI. The CDR3 runs 15 residues. CDR3 coding DNA: TGTGCCAGCTCACAGCGGACCGGGACAGCAAACATTCAGTACTTC. It translates to CASSQRTGTANIQYF. Combining the CDR3 with reference TRBV18 and TRBJ2-4 gives the whole variable domain NAGVMQNPRHLVRRRGQEARLRCSPMKGHSHVYWYRQLPEEGLKFMVYLQKENIIDESGMPKERFSAEFPKEGPSILRIQQVVRGDSAAYFCASSQRTGTANIQYFGAGTRLSVL.

The rearrangement links TRBV29-1 to TRBJ2-3; 7 bases line up with TRBD1. CDR1 is SQVTM and CDR2 is ANQGSEA in the germline V gene. The CDR3 totals 12 residues. Trimming took 8 bases from V and 5 from J; bases not matched to a gene: 7. CDR3 protein: CSQGTERDTQYF. DNA of the CDR3: TGCAGCCAAGGGACAGAGAGAGATACGCAGTATTTT.

Only a few counts were recorded for this clone. The rearrangement links TRBV5-1 to TRBJ2-1; the D gene is possibly TRBD1 (7 bases). CDR3 length: 14 amino acids. With 4 bases removed from V and 9 bases from J, the gap between germline ends came to 17 bases. The germline V gene has CDR1 SGHRS and CDR2 YFSETQ. CDR3 sequence: CASSPDQGGSEQFF. The CDR3 DNA reads as TGCGCCAGCAGCCCAGACCAGGGGGGCAGTGAGCAGTTCTTC. Together with reference TRBV5-1 and TRBJ2-1, the CDR3 gives the full variable domain: KAGVTQTPRYLIKTRGQQVTLSCSPISGHRSVSWYQQTPGQGLQFLFEYFSETQRNKGNFPGRFSGRQFSNSRSEMNVSTLELGDSALYLCASSPDQGGSEQFFGPGTRLTVL.

Concerning this clone itself: One end of the junction does not line up with germline, which may come from a read error. The gene calls are TRBV6-2 or TRBV6-3 and TRBJ2-7; the match to TRBD1 covers 9 bases. This CDR3 spans 15 amino acids. Germline V gene lookup returns CDR1 MNHEY and CDR2 SVGEGT. CDR3: CASSDSGTGSYEQYF. The DNA for the CDR3 is TGTGCCAGCAGTGACTCTGGGACAGGGTCCTACGAGCAGTACTTC.

This clone was observed once. The V gene is TRBV7-3, the J gene TRBJ2-1; TRBD1 might be the D (8 bases). The CDR3 consists of 16 residues. The V gene's germline CDR1 is SGHTA and CDR2 FQGTGA. V was shortened by 5 bases and J by 7 bases, with 21 bases between the two germline ends. The CDR3 loop reads CASSANRGGALNEQFF. The DNA for the CDR3 is TGTGCCAGCAGCGCAAACAGGGGGGGAGCCTTAAATGAGCAGTTCTTC.

This clone was observed a handful of times. This rearrangement joins TRBV5-6 to TRBJ1-6; TRBD1 matches 10 bases. V lost 0 bases to trimming and J lost 5 bases; unmatched junction nucleotides: 2. The CDR3 has 16 amino acids. Per germline, CDR1 SGHDT and CDR2 YYEEEE. The CDR3: CASSLGQGADNSPLHF. For the CDR3, the DNA is TGTGCCAGCAGCTTGGGACAGGGGGCGGATAATTCACCCCTCCACTTT.

The rearrangement uses TRBV28 and TRBJ1-2; D is ambiguous. The CDR3 has 16 amino acids. Trimming took 5 bases from V and 4 from J, leaving 20 bases between them. Germline lookup yields CDR1 MDHEN and CDR2 SYDVKM. In DNA, the CDR3 is TGTGCCAGCAGTCCCCCCGGGCAGCGGGGATCCTATGGCTACACCTTC. It specifies CASSPPGQRGSYGYTF.

V usage is TRBV12-3 or TRBV12-4 and J usage is TRBJ2-3; D is ambiguous. The CDR3 runs 11 residues. V lost 1 base and J lost 10, with 6 bases in between. CDR3 loop: CASSLVAAQYF. The CDR3 DNA sequence: TGTGCCAGCAGTTTAGTGGCCGCGCAGTATTTT.

The chain uses TRBV19 and TRBJ2-3; 7 bases match TRBD2. J lost 2 bases, V lost 8 bases, and 1 base had no gene match. Germline V CDR1 and CDR2: LNHDA, SQIVND (reference sequence). The CDR3 runs 12 residues. The CDR3 reads CASGRVTDTQYF. CDR3 nucleotide sequence: TGTGCCAGTGGGAGGGTCACAGATACGCAGTATTTT.

The V and J genes are TRBV2 and TRBJ1-2; no reliable D call. Trimming removed 7 bases at V and 3 bases at J, with 9 bases between. Germline V gives CDR1 SNHLY, CDR2 FYNNEI. The CDR3 is made up of 12 amino acids. Here the CDR3 reads CASTLRDYGYTF. CDR3 bases: TGTGCCAGCACCTTGCGAGACTATGGCTACACCTTC.

V and J are TRBV10-3 and TRBJ1-1; D perhaps matches TRBD1 (6 bases). V was cut by 4 bases and J by 6 bases, with 6 bases left in between. The length of the CDR3 is 11 residues. CDR1 and CDR2 from the germline V gene are ENHRY and SYGVKD. The CDR3 bases are TGTGCCATCAGTGCAGGGGCTGAAGCTTTCTTT. It translates to CAISAGAEAFF.

The chain recombines TRBV30 with TRBJ1-5, with 8 bases lining up with TRBD1. The CDR3 is 14 amino acids. Germline-derived CDR1 and CDR2 are GTSNPN and SVGIG (reference sequence). The junction had 6 bases not matched to a gene; V was cut back by 6 bases and J by 2 bases. CDR3 bases: TGTGCCTGTCAATCAGGGGGCGGCAATCAGCCCCAGCATTTT. Its protein product is CACQSGGGNQPQHF.

The chain joins TRBV5-8 to TRBJ2-1; a possible D gene is TRBD1 (6 bases). V was trimmed by 4 bases and J by 7 bases, leaving 15 bases between them. The CDR3 is 14 amino acids. The germline V gene has CDR1 SGHTS and CDR2 YDEGEE. As DNA, the CDR3 is TGTGCCAGCAGCCCACAGTGGACAGTAAATGAGCAGTTCTTC. Translated: CASSPQWTVNEQFF. Using reference TRBV5-8 and TRBJ2-1 for the parts outside the CDR3, the full variable domain is EAGVTQSPTHLIKTRGQQATLRCSPISGHTSVYWYQQALGLGLQFLLWYDEGEERNRGNFPPRFSGRQFPNYSSELNVNALELEDSALYLCASSPQWTVNEQFFGPGTRLTVL.

The sample holds one count of this clone. The V gene is TRBV28, the J gene TRBJ2-2, with D perhaps matching TRBD1 (6 bases). Germline CDR1 reads MDHEN; CDR2 reads SYDVKM. The ends were cut back, 0 bases at V and 3 bases at J, with 20 bases in the middle. This CDR3 comprises 19 residues. The CDR3 DNA reads as TGTGCCAGCAGTTTATGGCCACGAGCCGGGACACCGGACACCGGGGAGCTGTTTTTT. The encoded protein is CASSLWPRAGTPDTGELFF.

V is TRBV6-2 or TRBV6-3 and J is TRBJ2-7, with 8 positions matching TRBD1. V lost 6 bases and J lost 5; bases outside the gene matches: 12. The V gene's germline CDR1 is MNHEY and CDR2 SVGEGT. CDR3 length equals 15 residues. The DNA of the CDR3 is TGTGCCAGCAGGTACCACCGGGACAGGCACGACGAGCAGTACTTC. Amino acid sequence: CASRYHRDRHDEQYF.

V gene TRBV5-1 combines with J gene TRBJ1-2, with 7 bases lining up with TRBD1. Germline values: CDR1 SGHRS, CDR2 YFSETQ. CDR3 size: 14 residues. The ends lost 1 base at V and 6 bases at J; junction bases unmatched: 6. CDR3 sequence reads: CASSLTQGIHGYTF. The CDR3, as DNA: TGCGCCAGCAGCTTGACACAGGGGATACATGGCTACACCTTC. The entire variable domain, with the rest obtained from reference TRBV5-1 and TRBJ1-2, is as follows: KAGVTQTPRYLIKTRGQQVTLSCSPISGHRSVSWYQQTPGQGLQFLFEYFSETQRNKGNFPGRFSGRQFSNSRSEMNVSTLELGDSALYLCASSLTQGIHGYTFGSGTRLTVV.

V and J are TRBV5-4 and TRBJ1-2, with 9 bases lining up with TRBD1. The CDR3 contains 16 residues. V was clipped by 3 bases and J by 1 base; unmatched bases: 7. Germline V gives CDR1 SGHNT, CDR2 YYREEE (reference sequence). The CDR3 spells CASSSRTGAINYGYTF. CDR3 DNA sequence: TGTGCCAGCAGCTCGAGGACAGGGGCAATTAACTATGGCTACACCTTC.

The J gene is TRBJ1-3, the V gene TRBV19; no reliable D call. This CDR3 is 12 amino acids long. Trimming took off 3 bases at V and 4 bases at J, with 4 bases between the two ends. Germline V CDR1 and CDR2: LNHDA, SQIVND (reference sequence). CDR3 DNA sequence: TGTGCCAGTAGTATTGAGGGAAACACCATATATTTT. Translation gives CASSIEGNTIYF.

The chain is built from TRBV7-2 and TRBJ2-5; the D is unclear. The germline V gene encodes CDR1 SGHTA and CDR2 FQGNSA. The CDR3 extends over 13 amino acids. V shed 3 bases and J shed 5 bases, with 10 bases lying between them. Here the CDR3 DNA reads TGTGCCAGCAGCTTGGCATCATCGGAGACCCAGTACTTC. It is translated as CASSLASSETQYF.